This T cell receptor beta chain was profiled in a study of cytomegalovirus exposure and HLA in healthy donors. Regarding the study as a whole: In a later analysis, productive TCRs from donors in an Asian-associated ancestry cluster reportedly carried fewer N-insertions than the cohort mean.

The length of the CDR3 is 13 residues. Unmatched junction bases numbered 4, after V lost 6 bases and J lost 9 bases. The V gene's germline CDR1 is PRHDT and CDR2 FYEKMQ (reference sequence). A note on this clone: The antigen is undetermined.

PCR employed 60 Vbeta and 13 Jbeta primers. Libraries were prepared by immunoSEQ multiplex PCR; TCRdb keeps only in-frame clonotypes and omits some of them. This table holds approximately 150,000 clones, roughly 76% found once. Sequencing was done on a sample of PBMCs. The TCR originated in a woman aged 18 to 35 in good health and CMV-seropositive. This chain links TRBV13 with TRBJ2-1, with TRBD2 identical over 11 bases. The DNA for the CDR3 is TGTGCCAGCAGTAGCGGGGGGGCGGCTGAGCAGTTCTTC. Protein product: CASSSGGAAEQFF.